The 20 T cell receptor beta chains below come from one sample, sequenced in a study of T-cell reconstitution after alpha-beta-depleted transplantation in children. Library preparation (for TCRbeta) was performed with unique molecular identifiers. TCRdb recomputed calls from the PCR reads with MiXCR, one row per CDR3 protein. The profile shows 900,000 or so distinct CDR3 sequences, around 15% of them singletons. The specimen was PBMCs, mostly from graft donor cells, collected 360 days after TCRalphabeta/CD19-depleted stem cell transplant. The receptor source for this set is a male patient under 18 who had a stem cell transplant for acute lymphoblastic leukemia, so the T cells may come from the graft donor.

The chain uses TRBV7-6 and TRBJ2-2; no clear D gene. V gave up 2 bases and J gave up 2 bases, with 15 bases separating them. The CDR3 extends over 17 amino acids. From germline, CDR1 is SGHVS and CDR2 FNYEAQ. The CDR3 protein is CASSLRMAGQNTGELFF. CDR3 in DNA: TGTGCCAGCAGCTTAAGGATGGCAGGCCAAAACACCGGGGAGCTGTTTTTT.

V gene TRBV3-1 combines with J gene TRBJ2-5; 10 nucleotides agree with TRBD1. Germline CDR1 LGHDT, CDR2 YNNKEL (reference sequence). The V gene end was trimmed by 7 bases and the J gene end by 5 bases; junction bases not matched to a gene: 10. The CDR3 runs 15 residues. The CDR3 loop is CASNLRGQGSETQYF. CDR3 in DNA: TGTGCCAGCAACCTCCGGGGACAGGGGTCGGAGACCCAGTACTTC.

CDR3 residues: CSAKPPLAILETQYF. CDR3 nucleotides: TGCAGTGCTAAACCCCCACTAGCGATTCTGGAGACCCAGTACTTC. The chain joins TRBV20-1 to TRBJ2-5, with 7 bases aligning to TRBD2. Germline trimming cut 4 bases from V and 5 bases from J; bases unmatched to any gene: 13. The CDR3 is 15 amino acids. Germline CDR1 reads DFQATT; CDR2 reads SNEGSKA (reference sequence).

This clonotype has just a few counts. The chain links TRBV7-2 to TRBJ2-5; the D gene could be TRBD1 or TRBD2 (6 bases each). The germline V gene encodes CDR1 SGHTA and CDR2 FQGNSA. Trimming pared 5 bases from V and 5 bases from J, leaving 18 bases between. The CDR3 is 15 residues long. The CDR3 DNA follows: TGTGCCAGCAGCCGGAGGGGGGAACACTACGAGACCCAGTACTTC. Residues: CASSRRGEHYETQYF.

V usage is TRBV29-1 and J usage is TRBJ1-1, with 9 bases lining up with TRBD1. The germline V gene encodes CDR1 SQVTM and CDR2 ANQGSEA. The V gene end was trimmed by 8 bases and the J gene end by 3 bases; junction bases not matched to a gene: 4. This CDR3 comprises 12 residues. CDR3 in DNA: TGCAGCTTCAGACAGGGGGACACTGAAGCTTTCTTT. Its protein is CSFRQGDTEAFF.

This clonotype was found many times. This rearrangement joins TRBV2 to TRBJ2-3; no firm D call. The germline CDR1 and CDR2 sequences are SNHLY and FYNNEI. The V and J ends lost 2 bases and 0 bases respectively, with 12 bases between them. This CDR3 is 16 amino acids long. In nucleotides, the CDR3 is TGTGCCAGCAGTGAATTGTTAGCTGCTAGCACAGATACGCAGTATTTT. This codes for CASSELLAASTDTQYF.

This clonotype has only a few counts. The chain is built from TRBV5-6 and TRBJ2-1, with 9 bases fitting TRBD1. The CDR3 is made up of 14 amino acids. J was trimmed by 9 bases and V by 1 base; bases with no gene match: 5. Germline loops: CDR1 SGHDT, CDR2 YYEEEE. CDR3 in DNA: TGTGCCAGCAGCTTGAACAGGGGGCTTCTTGAGCAGTTCTTC. This codes for CASSLNRGLLEQFF.

This clonotype appeared a few times. This chain connects TRBV10-3 to TRBJ2-1; TRBD2 is a possible D gene (6 bases). Looked up from germline, CDR1 is ENHRY and CDR2 is SYGVKD. The CDR3 has 12 residues. The CDR3 loop is CATDTGTSEQFF. Here the CDR3 DNA reads TGTGCAACGGATACGGGGACTTCCGAGCAGTTCTTC.

This clonotype showed up just a few times. The rearrangement links TRBV20-1 to TRBJ1-5, with D unclear. The germline V gene encodes CDR1 DFQATT and CDR2 SNEGSKA (reference sequence). V lost 0 bases and J lost 7, with 13 bases in between. This CDR3 contains 14 residues. The CDR3 nucleotides read TGCAGTGCTAGAGATGGCAGAAGACGCCAGCCCCAGCATTTT. Translated, it gives CSARDGRRRQPQHF.

This clonotype was picked up one time. The rearrangement links TRBV12-3 or TRBV12-4 to TRBJ1-5; TRBD1 might be the D (5 bases). The CDR3 contains 16 residues. With 7 bases removed from V and 2 bases from J, the gap between germline ends came to 18 bases. This CDR3 reads CASIRRGGGGNQPQHF. The CDR3, as DNA: TGTGCCAGCATCCGCCGGGGGGGAGGGGGCAATCAGCCCCAGCATTTT.

This chain links TRBV20-1 with TRBJ1-1; weak D call: TRBD1 (6 bases). The CDR3 runs to 14 residues. V was cut by 1 base and J by 10 bases, with 19 bases left in between. In germline, CDR1 is DFQATT, CDR2 SNEGSKA (reference sequence). For the CDR3, the DNA is TGCAGTGCTAGAGGCCCGCGCGCGAAGACAGGAGCTTTCTTT. It yields the protein CSARGPRAKTGAFF.

This clonotype appeared a few times. This chain uses TRBV7-9 with TRBJ2-1; TRBD2 matches at 10 bases. Trimming at V came to 4 bases and at J to 3 bases, leaving 3 bases not matched to a gene. The CDR3 contains 15 residues. The germline CDR1 and CDR2 sequences are SEHNR and FQNEAQ (reference sequence). CDR3 DNA: TGTGCCAGCAGCTGGTTAGCGGGGGGCTACAATGAGCAGTTCTTC. It translates to CASSWLAGGYNEQFF.

This clonotype was seen only a few times. The chain has TRBV7-6 and TRBJ2-3; D unclear. Germline CDR1 and CDR2: SGHVS and FNYEAQ. The V end was cut by 4 bases, the J end by 0 bases, with 11 bases between. The CDR3 consists of 15 residues. The CDR3 bases are TGTGCCAGCAGCTCCTACATCGGTAGCACAGATACGCAGTATTTT. Translation: CASSSYIGSTDTQYF.

The chain couples TRBV7-8 to TRBJ2-2; D is undetermined. V was shortened by 1 base and J by 0 bases, with 12 bases between the two germline ends. The CDR3 sequence is 17 residues long. Germline loops: CDR1 SGHVS, CDR2 FQNEAQ. The chain's CDR3 is CASSLDSAAANTGELFF. CDR3 DNA: TGTGCCAGCAGCTTAGACTCTGCGGCTGCGAACACCGGGGAGCTGTTTTTT.

This clonotype has a handful of counts. This rearrangement joins TRBV10-3 to TRBJ1-2; no firm D call. The CDR3 runs 15 residues. The ends were cut back, 10 bases at V and 4 bases at J, with 22 bases in the middle. From germline, CDR1 is ENHRY and CDR2 SYGVKD. This chain's CDR3 is CATHSGLDGLYGYTF. CDR3 bases: TGTGCCACCCACAGCGGGCTCGACGGACTCTATGGCTACACCTTC.

This sequence joins TRBV29-1 and TRBJ1-2, with TRBD1 as a possible D gene (6 bases). The CDR3 has 11 amino acids. Germline values: CDR1 SQVTM, CDR2 ANQGSEA. V was shortened by 6 bases and J by 6 bases, with 11 bases between the two germline ends. CDR3 sequence: CSVRQGNGYTF. CDR3 DNA sequence: TGCAGCGTCAGGCAGGGGAATGGCTACACCTTC.

The J gene is TRBJ2-1, the V gene TRBV7-3, with unresolved D. This CDR3 region has 13 residues. Germline CDR1 and CDR2: SGHTA and FQGTGA. V lost 0 bases and J lost 8, with 8 bases in between. CDR3 DNA sequence: TGTGCCAGCAGCTTAACAAGGGTCCATGAGCAGTTCTTC. The encoded protein is CASSLTRVHEQFF.

In its sample, this clonotype was seen many times. J is TRBJ2-1 and V is TRBV4-1; weak D call: TRBD1 (6 bases). This CDR3 region has 15 residues. V was pared by 2 bases and J by 8 bases, with 16 bases between. Germline CDR1 MGHRA, CDR2 YSYEKL. CDR3 amino acids: CASSQLRGPVHEQFF. The DNA for the CDR3 is TGCGCCAGCAGCCAACTCAGGGGCCCCGTCCATGAGCAGTTCTTC.

This clonotype came up once. The J gene is TRBJ2-7, the V gene TRBV9; 8 nucleotides line up with TRBD2. Trimming took 0 bases from V and 2 from J; bases not matched to a gene: 7. The germline gives CDR1 SGDLS, CDR2 YYNGEE. The CDR3 totals 16 residues. The CDR3 coding sequence is TGTGCCAGCAGCGTAGCTGGGGCGGGAGGTCCCTACGAGCAGTACTTC. Its translation is CASSVAGAGGPYEQYF.

This clonotype has ten or more counts. In DNA, the CDR3 is TGCGCCAGCAGCTTGGATTCCGGGCTGAATGAGCAGTTCTTC. Protein sequence: CASSLDSGLNEQFF. The chain has TRBV5-1 and TRBJ2-1; the D is unclear. The CDR3 has 14 amino acids. Per germline, CDR1 SGHRS and CDR2 YFSETQ. V lost 0 bases and J lost 7, with 11 bases in between.